The clone carrying this T cell receptor beta chain has just a few counts. This record belongs to a study of follicular helper T cells after annual influenza vaccination. Time point specified: 2014-2015 season, 7 days after vaccination. Community-dwelling subjects without influenza vaccination in the prior 6 months were enrolled. The protocol was immunoSEQ multiplex PCR, while the TCRdb copy is restricted to in-frame clones and leaves out a portion. The sample has 9,000 to 13,000 clones, about 85% seen once; the top ten hold about 0.77%. J gave up 3 bases and V 3 bases, and 5 bases lay outside the gene matches. The length of the CDR3 is 15 residues. Germline CDR1 is LNHDA and CDR2 is SQIVND (reference sequence).

The V call is TRBV19, the J call TRBJ2-3; 8 bases match TRBD1. Specimen: CXCR5- memory CD4+ T cells sorted from blood, collected 7 days after influenza vaccination. The source of this sequence is an adult who received the influenza vaccine. Here the CDR3 DNA reads TGTGCCAGTAGTATCGGACAGGGAGGAACAGATACGCAGTATTTT. Translated: CASSIGQGGTDTQYF.